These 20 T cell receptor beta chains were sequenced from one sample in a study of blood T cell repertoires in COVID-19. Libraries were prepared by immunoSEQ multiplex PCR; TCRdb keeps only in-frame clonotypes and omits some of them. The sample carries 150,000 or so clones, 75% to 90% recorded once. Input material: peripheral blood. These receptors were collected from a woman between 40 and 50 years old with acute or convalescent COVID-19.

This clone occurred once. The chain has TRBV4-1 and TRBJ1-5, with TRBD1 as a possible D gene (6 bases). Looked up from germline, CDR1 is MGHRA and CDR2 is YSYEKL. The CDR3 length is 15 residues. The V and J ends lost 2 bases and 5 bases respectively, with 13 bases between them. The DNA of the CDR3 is TGCGCCAGCAGCCAAACCGGGACAAATTATCAGCCCCAGCATTTT. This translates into CASSQTGTNYQPQHF.

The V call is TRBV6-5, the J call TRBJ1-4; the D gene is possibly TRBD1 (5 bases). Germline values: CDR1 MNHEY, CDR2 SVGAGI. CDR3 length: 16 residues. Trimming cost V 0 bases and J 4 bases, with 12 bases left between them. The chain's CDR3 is CASSYSNSGVNEKLFF. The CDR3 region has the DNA TGTGCCAGCAGTTACTCGAATTCGGGGGTTAATGAAAAACTGTTTTTT.

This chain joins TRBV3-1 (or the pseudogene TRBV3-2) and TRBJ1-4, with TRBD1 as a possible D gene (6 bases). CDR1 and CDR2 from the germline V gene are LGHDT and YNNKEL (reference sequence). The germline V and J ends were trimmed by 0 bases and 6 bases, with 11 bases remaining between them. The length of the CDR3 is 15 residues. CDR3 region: CASSQETGLHEKLFF. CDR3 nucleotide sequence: TGTGCCAGCAGCCAAGAGACAGGCCTTCATGAAAAACTGTTTTTT.

In nucleotides, the CDR3 is TGTGCCAGCAGCTTGGCCGGAGGGAGGGTCAGTTCCTACGAGCAGTACTTC. It yields the protein CASSLAGGRVSSYEQYF. The rearrangement links TRBV5-5 to TRBJ2-7, with 7 positions matching TRBD2. The germline V gene encodes CDR1 SGHKS and CDR2 YYEKEE (reference sequence). The V segment lost 0 bases and the J segment 1 base; nucleotides outside the gene matches: 10. The CDR3 extends over 17 amino acids.

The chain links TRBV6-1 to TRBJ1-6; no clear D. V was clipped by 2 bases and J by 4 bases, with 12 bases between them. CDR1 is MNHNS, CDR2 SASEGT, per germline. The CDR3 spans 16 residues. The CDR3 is CASSESAGEYNSPLHF. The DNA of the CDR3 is TGTGCCAGCAGTGAATCGGCAGGCGAGTATAATTCACCCCTCCACTTT.

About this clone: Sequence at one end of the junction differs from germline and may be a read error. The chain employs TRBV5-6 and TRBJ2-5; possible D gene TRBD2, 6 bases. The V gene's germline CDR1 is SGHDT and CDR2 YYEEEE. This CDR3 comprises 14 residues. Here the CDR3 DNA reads TGTGCCAGCAGCTTGGTCGGGACTCAAGAGGCCCAGTACTTC. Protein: CASSLVGTQEAQYF.

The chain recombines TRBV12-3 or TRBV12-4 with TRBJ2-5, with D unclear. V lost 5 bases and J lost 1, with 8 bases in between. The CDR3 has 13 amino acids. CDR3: CASSLRSQETQYF. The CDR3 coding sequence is TGTGCCAGCAGTCTACGTAGCCAAGAGACCCAGTACTTC.

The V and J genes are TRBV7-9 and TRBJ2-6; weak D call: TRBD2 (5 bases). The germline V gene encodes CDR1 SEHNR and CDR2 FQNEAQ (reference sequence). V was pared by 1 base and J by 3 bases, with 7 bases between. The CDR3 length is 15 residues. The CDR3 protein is CASSLGGNGANVLTF. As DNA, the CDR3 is TGTGCCAGCAGCTTAGGAGGGAATGGGGCCAACGTCCTGACTTTC.

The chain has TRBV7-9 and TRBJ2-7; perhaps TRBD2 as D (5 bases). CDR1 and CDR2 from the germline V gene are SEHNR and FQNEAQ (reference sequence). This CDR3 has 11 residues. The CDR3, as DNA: TGTGGCTGCGGGTATGGCTACGAGCAGTACTTC. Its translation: CGCGYGYEQYF.

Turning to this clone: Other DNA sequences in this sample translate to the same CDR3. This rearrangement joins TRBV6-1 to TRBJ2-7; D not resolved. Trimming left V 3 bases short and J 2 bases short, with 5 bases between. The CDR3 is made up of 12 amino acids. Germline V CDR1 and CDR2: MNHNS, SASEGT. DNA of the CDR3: TGTGCCAGCAGTGAGTCCACCTACGAGCAGTACTTC. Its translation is CASSESTYEQYF.

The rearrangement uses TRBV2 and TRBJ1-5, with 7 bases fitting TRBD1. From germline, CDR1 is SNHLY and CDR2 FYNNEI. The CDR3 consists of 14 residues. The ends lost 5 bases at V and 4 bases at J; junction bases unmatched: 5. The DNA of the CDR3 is TGTGCCAGCAGTAGGGACAGTTGGAATCAGCCCCAGCATTTT. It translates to CASSRDSWNQPQHF.

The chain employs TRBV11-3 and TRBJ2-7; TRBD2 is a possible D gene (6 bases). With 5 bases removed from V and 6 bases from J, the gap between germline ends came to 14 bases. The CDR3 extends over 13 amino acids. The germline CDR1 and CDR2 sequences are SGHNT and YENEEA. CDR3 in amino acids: CASSRGGVPEQYF. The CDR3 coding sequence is TGTGCCAGCAGCCGAGGCGGGGTTCCCGAGCAGTACTTC. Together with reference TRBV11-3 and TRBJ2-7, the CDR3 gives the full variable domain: EAGVVQSPRYKIIEKKQPVAFWCNPISGHNTLYWYLQNLGQGPELLIRYENEEAVDDSQLPKDRFSAERLKGVDSTLKIQPAELGDSAVYLCASSRGGVPEQYFGPGTRLTVT.

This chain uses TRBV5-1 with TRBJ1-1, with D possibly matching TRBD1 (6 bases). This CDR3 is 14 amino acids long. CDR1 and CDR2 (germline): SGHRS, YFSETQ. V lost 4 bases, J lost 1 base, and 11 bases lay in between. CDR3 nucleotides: TGCGCCAGCAGCGGAACACAGGGGAACACTGAAGCTTTCTTT. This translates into CASSGTQGNTEAFF.

Written as DNA, the CDR3 is TGTGCCACCAGTCTGGGACAGGGCTTGTCAGATACGCAGTATTTT. This gives the protein CATSLGQGLSDTQYF. The V gene is TRBV24-1, the J gene TRBJ2-3, with 9 bases fitting TRBD1. Germline V gives CDR1 KGHDR, CDR2 SFDVKD. CDR3 size: 15 residues. Unmatched junction bases numbered 7, after V lost 6 bases and J lost 4 bases.

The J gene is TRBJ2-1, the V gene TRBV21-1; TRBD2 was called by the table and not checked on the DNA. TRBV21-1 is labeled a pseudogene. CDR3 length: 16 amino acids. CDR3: CASSNPGLDSYNEQFF. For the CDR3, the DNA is TGTGCCAGCAGCAATCCGGGACTAGACTCCTACAATGAGCAGTTCTTC.

The CDR3 here is CASSIKEVHGYAEAFF. As DNA, the CDR3 is TGTGCCAGTTCAATCAAAGAAGTCCACGGTTATGCTGAAGCTTTCTTT. The rearrangement links TRBV19 to TRBJ1-1; D unresolved. Between the trimmed V and J ends, which lost 8 bases and 6 bases, there was a span of 25 bases. Germline lookup yields CDR1 LNHDA and CDR2 SQIVND (reference sequence). The CDR3 is made up of 16 amino acids.

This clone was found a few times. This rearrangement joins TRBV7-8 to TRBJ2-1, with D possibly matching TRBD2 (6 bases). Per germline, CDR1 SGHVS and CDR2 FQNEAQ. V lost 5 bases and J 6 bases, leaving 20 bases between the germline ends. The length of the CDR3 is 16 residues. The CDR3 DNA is TGTGCCAGCAGCCCCGGGGGAAACGCTGCTGTCAATGAGCAGTTCTTC. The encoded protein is CASSPGGNAAVNEQFF.

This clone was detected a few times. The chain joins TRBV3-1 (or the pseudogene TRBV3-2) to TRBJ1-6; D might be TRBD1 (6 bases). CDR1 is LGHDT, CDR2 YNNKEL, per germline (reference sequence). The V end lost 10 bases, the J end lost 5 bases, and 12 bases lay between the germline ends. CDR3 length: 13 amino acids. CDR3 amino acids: CATAAGDNSPLHF. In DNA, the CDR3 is TGTGCCACCGCTGCAGGGGATAATTCACCCCTCCACTTT.

In DNA, the CDR3 is TGTGCTAGTGGCCTAGGACTCGACAGGGACGAGCAGTACTTC. Translation gives CASGLGLDRDEQYF. The chain uses TRBV12-5 and TRBJ2-7, with 7 bases matching TRBD1. Per germline, CDR1 LGHNT and CDR2 FRNRAP. CDR3 length: 14 amino acids. V lost 6 bases, J lost 5 bases, and 10 bases stayed unmatched.

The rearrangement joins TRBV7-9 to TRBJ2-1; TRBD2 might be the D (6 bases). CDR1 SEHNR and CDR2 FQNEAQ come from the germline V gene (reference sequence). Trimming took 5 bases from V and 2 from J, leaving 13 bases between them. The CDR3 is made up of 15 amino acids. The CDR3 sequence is CASSPGDSTYNEQFF. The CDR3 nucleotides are TGTGCCAGCAGCCCCGGGGACTCGACCTACAATGAGCAGTTCTTC.